This TCR beta chain was recovered during a study of early T cells in non-severe SARS-CoV-2 infection. Overall study results and limits: The study's VDJdb matching favored anti-spike CD8 responses and missed private and CD4 specificities.

The protocol attached unique molecular identifiers to individual cDNA molecules. TCRdb redid the calling of the 5' RACE reads with MiXCR, one entry per CDR3 protein. Among around 99,000 distinct CDR3 sequences listed, over 8.5% were seen once. This clonotype was detected ten times or more. Its antigen is unidentified. The source material was whole blood. The TCR comes from an adult who was a healthcare worker with PCR-confirmed SARS-CoV-2 infection or an uninfected control (not recorded which).

For the CDR3, the DNA is TGCAGTGCTAGAGAGGGACTACACAATGAGCAGTTCTTC. Protein: CSAREGLHNEQFF. The chain employs TRBV20-1 and TRBJ2-1; TRBD2 matches 7 bases. The length of the CDR3 is 13 residues. The trim removed 0 bases at V and 5 bases at J, leaving 1 base unmatched. Germline loops: CDR1 DFQATT, CDR2 SNEGSKA (reference sequence).